This passage covers 17 T cell receptor beta chains from one sample sequenced in a study of identical twins. TCRdb called the 5' RACE reads again in MiXCR, with one record for every CDR3 protein. There are about 190,000 distinct CDR3 sequences in the sample; more than 15% occur only once, and around two fifths lies in the top ten. The data were also submitted as part of a second study, on T cells expressing NK-cell markers.

The sequenced sample was CD8+ T cells sorted from blood. The receptor set was obtained from a woman younger than 35 in good health.

As DNA, the CDR3 is TGTGCCAGCAGCCTTAGCTGGGGGGGGCAGCAGGAGCAGTTCTTC. This gives the protein CASSLSWGGQQEQFF. The chain joins TRBV3-1 to TRBJ2-1; tentatively, D is TRBD2 (7 bases). Germline V CDR1 and CDR2: LGHDT, YNNKEL (reference sequence). Trimming removed 4 bases at V and 10 bases at J, with 20 bases between. The CDR3 has 15 residues.

This clonotype was detected many times. J is TRBJ1-2 and V is TRBV12-3 or TRBV12-4; the D gene is possibly TRBD1 (5 bases). V was shortened by 4 bases and J by 4 bases, with 16 bases between the two germline ends. The CDR3 is 15 residues long. The CDR3 reads CASSSHPGGGYGYTF. CDR3 DNA sequence: TGTGCCAGCAGTTCCCACCCTGGCGGGGGCTATGGCTACACCTTC.

The genes are TRBV5-8 and TRBJ2-3; no clear D gene. CDR3 length: 13 residues. V lost 6 bases and J lost 3, with 11 bases in between. Germline V gene sequence: CDR1 SGHTS, CDR2 YDEGEE. The CDR3 protein is CASTTPGTDTQYF. Here the CDR3 DNA reads TGTGCCAGCACCACCCCGGGTACAGATACGCAGTATTTT.

J is TRBJ2-5 and V is TRBV9, with a weak D call TRBD2 (5 bases). CDR1 and CDR2 (germline): SGDLS, YYNGEE. Trimming took 4 bases from V and 3 from J, leaving 16 bases between them. There are 15 residues in the CDR3. The CDR3 reads CASSIGLSGEETQYF. The CDR3 region has the DNA TGTGCCAGCAGCATCGGCCTGAGCGGAGAAGAGACCCAGTACTTC.

The chain uses TRBV6-1 and TRBJ2-7, with D tentatively TRBD1 (6 bases). This CDR3 has 15 amino acids. Germline values: CDR1 MNHNS, CDR2 SASEGT. Trimming shortened V by 6 bases and J by 1 base, and 16 bases separated the two germline ends. CDR3 region: CASSLLAGASYEQYF. The CDR3 DNA reads TGTGCCAGCAGCCTCCTGGCAGGGGCGTCCTACGAGCAGTACTTC.

This clonotype appeared a few times. The V and J genes are TRBV7-6 and TRBJ2-1, with D perhaps matching TRBD2 (6 bases). Looked up from germline, CDR1 is SGHVS and CDR2 is FNYEAQ. The CDR3 is 14 residues long. V was pared by 2 bases and J by 9 bases, with 14 bases between. In DNA, the CDR3 is TGTGCCAGCAGCTTATACGGGGGTGGGGGTGAGCAGTTCTTC. Translation gives CASSLYGGGGEQFF.

V is TRBV12-3 or TRBV12-4 and J is TRBJ2-3, with 12 bases identical to TRBD2. The CDR3 extends over 16 amino acids. With 3 bases clipped from V and 0 bases from J, the junction kept 1 base outside the gene matches. The CDR3 loop reads CASSFLAGGSTDTQYF. CDR3 bases: TGTGCCAGCAGTTTCCTAGCGGGAGGGAGCACAGATACGCAGTATTTT.

The CDR3 reads CASSPDYTDTQYF. The DNA for the CDR3 is TGTGCCAGCAGCCCGGACTACACAGATACGCAGTATTTT. The chain has TRBV7-6 and TRBJ2-3; D is perhaps TRBD2 (6 bases). The CDR3 loop spans 13 amino acids. Per germline, CDR1 SGHVS and CDR2 FNYEAQ. Trimming left V 5 bases short and J 2 bases short, with 8 bases between.

The chain has TRBV5-1 and TRBJ2-3; D gene uncertain. Trimming stripped 0 bases from V and 14 bases from J, with 13 bases between. CDR1 and CDR2 (germline): SGHRS, YFSETQ. The CDR3 sequence is 12 residues long. This CDR3 reads CASSLGAKEWYF. The CDR3 coding sequence is TGCGCCAGCAGCTTGGGGGCCAAGGAGTGGTATTTT.

This clonotype was counted only a few times. The V call is TRBV6-2 or TRBV6-3, the J call TRBJ2-5; no definite D call. The CDR3 runs 15 residues. V lost 0 bases and J 2 bases, leaving 10 bases between the germline ends. CDR1 and CDR2 (germline): MNHEY, SVGEGT. CDR3 loop: CASSYSIGQQETQYF. The CDR3 DNA sequence: TGTGCCAGCAGTTACTCGATCGGGCAACAAGAGACCCAGTACTTC.

The genes are TRBV11-3 and TRBJ2-1; D is unclear. Germline assignment: CDR1 SGHNT and CDR2 YENEEA. CDR3 length equals 15 residues. V shed 2 bases and J shed 0 bases, with 8 bases lying between them. Here the CDR3 reads CASSLSYSSYNEQFF. CDR3 in DNA: TGTGCCAGCAGCTTATCCTACAGCTCCTACAATGAGCAGTTCTTC.

The chain carries TRBV6-5 and TRBJ2-2; D possibly corresponds to TRBD2 (6 bases). Germline V gene sequence: CDR1 MNHEY, CDR2 SVGAGI. Trimming cost V 2 bases and J 3 bases, with 13 bases left between them. This CDR3 is built from 16 residues. CDR3 protein: CASSYGGTEDTGELFF. CDR3 in DNA: TGTGCCAGCAGTTACGGCGGGACTGAGGACACCGGGGAGCTGTTTTTT.

V and J are TRBV5-6 and TRBJ2-1, with no clear D. Trimming cost V 4 bases and J 8 bases, with 13 bases left between them. The germline gives CDR1 SGHDT, CDR2 YYEEEE. The CDR3 sequence is 13 residues long. CDR3 nucleotide sequence: TGTGCCAGCAGCGGTTCGGAGTACGATGAGCAGTTCTTC. It yields the protein CASSGSEYDEQFF.

This clonotype was observed a few times. The chain uses TRBV5-5 and TRBJ2-1; D may be TRBD2 (6 bases). Trimming pared 4 bases from V and 0 bases from J, leaving 17 bases between. Germline lookup yields CDR1 SGHKS and CDR2 YYEKEE (reference sequence). CDR3 length: 17 residues. CDR3 loop: CASSRRLATSSYNEQFF. CDR3 nucleotides: TGTGCCAGCAGCAGGAGGCTAGCGACCAGCTCCTACAATGAGCAGTTCTTC.

The DNA for the CDR3 is TGTGCCAGCACTAGAACAGGGCGCCCCGGGGAGCTGTTTTTT. It is translated as CASTRTGRPGELFF. The chain links TRBV27 to TRBJ2-2, with a possible D match to TRBD1 (6 bases). Germline CDR1 reads MNHEY; CDR2 reads SMNVEV (reference sequence). V lost 7 bases, J lost 6 bases, and 15 bases lay in between. This CDR3 spans 14 amino acids.

This clonotype appeared a few times. V is TRBV12-3 or TRBV12-4 and J is TRBJ1-1, with TRBD1 as a possible D gene (5 bases). The CDR3 consists of 11 residues. V dropped 7 bases and J dropped 8 bases, with 11 bases sitting between them. CDR3 amino acids: CASTAGDEAFF. The DNA for the CDR3 is TGTGCCAGCACCGCCGGGGACGAAGCTTTCTTT.

This clonotype was detected many times. CDR3 sequence reads: CASSQLGNTEAFF. The CDR3, as DNA: TGTGCCAGCAGCCAACTCGGGAACACTGAAGCTTTCTTT. The rearrangement uses TRBV7-3 and TRBJ1-1; no reliable D call. Deletions cut 5 bases from V and 1 base from J, with 8 bases between. The CDR3 loop spans 13 amino acids. From germline, CDR1 is SGHTA and CDR2 FQGTGA.